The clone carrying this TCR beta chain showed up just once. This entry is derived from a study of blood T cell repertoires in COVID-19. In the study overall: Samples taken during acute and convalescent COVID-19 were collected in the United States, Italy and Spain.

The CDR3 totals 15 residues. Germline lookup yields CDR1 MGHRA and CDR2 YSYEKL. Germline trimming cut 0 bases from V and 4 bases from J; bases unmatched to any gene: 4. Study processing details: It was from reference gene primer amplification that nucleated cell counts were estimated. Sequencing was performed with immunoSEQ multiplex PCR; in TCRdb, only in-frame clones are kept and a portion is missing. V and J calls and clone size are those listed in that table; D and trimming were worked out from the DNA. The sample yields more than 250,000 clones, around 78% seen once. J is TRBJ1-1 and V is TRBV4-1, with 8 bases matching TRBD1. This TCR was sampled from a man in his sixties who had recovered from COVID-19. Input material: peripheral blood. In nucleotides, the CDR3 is TGCGCCAGCAGCCAAGAGGGGGACAGGTCCACTGAAGCTTTCTTT. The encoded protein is CASSQEGDRSTEAFF.